The 18 T cell receptor beta chains reported below all come from one sample, sequenced in a study of cytomegalovirus exposure and HLA in healthy donors. Data came from immunoSEQ multiplex PCR; TCRdb stores just in-frame clones and leaves some out. This table holds some 130,000 clones, almost 85% found once. The specimen sequenced was PBMCs. The origin of the receptors is a woman aged 25 to 39 in good health and CMV-seronegative.

The chain couples TRBV29-1 to TRBJ1-2; the match to TRBD1 covers 7 bases. V gave up 5 bases and J gave up 3 bases; unmatched junction bases: 9. The V gene's germline CDR1 is SQVTM and CDR2 ANQGSEA. The CDR3 loop spans 14 amino acids. The DNA for the CDR3 is TGCAGCGTTTCGACAGGGAATCCCCACTATGGCTACACCTTC. The encoded protein is CSVSTGNPHYGYTF.

V usage is TRBV7-2 and J usage is TRBJ1-5; D may be TRBD1 (5 bases). The V gene's germline CDR1 is SGHTA and CDR2 FQGNSA. Trimming pared 1 base from V and 7 bases from J, leaving 14 bases between. The CDR3 is made up of 15 amino acids. Here the CDR3 reads CASSLDPAGKQPQHF. CDR3 bases: TGTGCCAGCAGCTTAGACCCCGCAGGGAAGCAGCCCCAGCATTTT.

The rearrangement links TRBV7-2 to TRBJ1-1; 9 bases match TRBD1. V was clipped by 5 bases and J by 1 base; unmatched bases: 5. In germline, CDR1 is SGHTA, CDR2 FQGNSA. The CDR3 sequence is 15 residues long. The DNA for the CDR3 is TGTGCCAGCAGCGTACAGGGGGCGCAGAACACTGAAGCTTTCTTT. Protein: CASSVQGAQNTEAFF.

This chain uses TRBV27 with TRBJ1-6; 9 nucleotides match TRBD1. Germline V lookup: CDR1 MNHEY, CDR2 SMNVEV (reference sequence). V shed 7 bases, J shed 6 bases, and the junction held 10 bases outside the gene matches. The CDR3 contains 16 residues. The CDR3 DNA reads as TGTGCCAGCATTCTGAGGTGGGGACAGGGTAATTCACCCCTCCACTTT. It codes for CASILRWGQGNSPLHF.

The rearrangement uses TRBV7-8 and TRBJ2-5; D is unresolved. The CDR3 length is 11 residues. V was pared by 5 bases and J by 3 bases, with 4 bases between. Germline V gene data show CDR1 as SGHVS and CDR2 as FQNEAQ. CDR3 DNA: TGTGCCAGCAGCGTAAAAGAGACCCAGTACTTC. As protein: CASSVKETQYF. Filled out from reference TRBV7-8 and TRBJ2-5, the complete variable domain reads GAGVSQSPRYKVAKRGQDVALRCDPISGHVSLFWYQQALGQGPEFLTYFQNEAQLDKSGLPSDRFFAERPEGSVSTLKIQRTQQEDSAVYLCASSVKETQYFGPGTRLLVL.

The chain is built from TRBV7-6 and TRBJ2-7; maybe TRBD1 (5 bases). V was trimmed by 4 bases and J by 5 bases, leaving 15 bases between them. Germline CDR1 reads SGHVS; CDR2 reads FNYEAQ. This CDR3 region has 14 residues. The CDR3 loop is CASSSQGSYHEQYF. As DNA, the CDR3 is TGTGCCAGCAGCTCCCAGGGATCCTACCACGAGCAGTACTTC.

The chain combines TRBV28 with TRBJ1-2, with D possibly TRBD1 on 6 matching bases. The CDR3 is made up of 14 amino acids. From germline, CDR1 is MDHEN and CDR2 SYDVKM. The V end lost 5 bases, the J end lost 4 bases, and 14 bases lay between the germline ends. The CDR3 DNA reads TGTGCCAGCAGTCTCCTGGGGGCTTTCTATGGCTACACCTTC. The encoded protein is CASSLLGAFYGYTF.

V is TRBV4-1 and J is TRBJ1-1, with TRBD1 matching over 7 bases. The CDR3 contains 15 residues. Germline CDR1 MGHRA, CDR2 YSYEKL. V dropped 4 bases and J dropped 0; count of bases not matched to a gene: 5. In DNA, the CDR3 is TGCGCCAGCAGCCGCGACAGGGCGGTGAACACTGAAGCTTTCTTT. Amino acid sequence: CASSRDRAVNTEAFF.

The DNA for the CDR3 is TGTGCCAGCAGTTACGGCGGACAGAACAATCAGCCCCAGCATTTT. Translating it yields CASSYGGQNNQPQHF. The rearrangement uses TRBV6-6 and TRBJ1-5; maybe TRBD1 (6 bases). With 2 bases removed from V and 3 bases from J, the gap between germline ends came to 11 bases. The CDR3 loop spans 15 amino acids. CDR1 MNHNY and CDR2 SVGAGI come from the germline V gene (reference sequence).

The V and J genes are TRBV6-5 and TRBJ2-7; D may be TRBD1 (6 bases). Germline V CDR1 and CDR2: MNHEY, SVGAGI. Trimming stripped 9 bases from V and 4 bases from J, with 19 bases between. This CDR3 is 14 amino acids long. DNA of the CDR3: TGTGCCAGTTCAGGGGACCTATCGAGGTACGAGCAGTACTTC. This translates into CASSGDLSRYEQYF.

This chain connects TRBV7-3 to TRBJ2-1; TRBD2 agrees at 12 bases. Trimming cost V 4 bases and J 7 bases; bases outside gene matches: 8. Germline loops: CDR1 SGHTA, CDR2 FQGTGA. CDR3 length: 16 residues. The CDR3 is CASSSRLAGGLNEQFF. CDR3 DNA: TGTGCCAGCAGCTCCAGGCTAGCGGGGGGGTTAAATGAGCAGTTCTTC.

The rearrangement links TRBV19 to TRBJ1-5, with 7 bases that match TRBD1. Germline assignment: CDR1 LNHDA and CDR2 SQIVND (reference sequence). After removal of 8 bases from V and 0 bases from J, the junction contained 13 bases not matched to a gene. The CDR3 runs 17 residues. As DNA, the CDR3 is TGTGCCAGTGCCAAAGACGACAGGGTTTATAGCAATCAGCCCCAGCATTTT. It yields the protein CASAKDDRVYSNQPQHF.

This rearrangement joins TRBV4-2 to TRBJ1-2, with D hard to call. Germline CDR1 and CDR2: LGHNA and YNFKEQ. The V end lost 0 bases, the J end lost 4 bases, and 12 bases lay between the germline ends. CDR3 length: 15 residues. The CDR3 protein is CASSQDLREPYGYTF. In DNA form, the CDR3 reads TGTGCCAGCAGCCAAGATCTACGGGAACCCTATGGCTACACCTTC.

J is TRBJ1-5 and V is TRBV27, with 12 positions matching TRBD1. The V gene's germline CDR1 is MNHEY and CDR2 SMNVEV (reference sequence). The CDR3 extends over 19 amino acids. Trimming at V came to 5 bases and at J to 14 bases, leaving 25 bases not matched to a gene. The CDR3 here is CASSHAGTGGVLGRNPEHF. CDR3 in DNA: TGTGCCAGCAGTCACGCCGGGACAGGGGGCGTTTTGGGTAGAAACCCGGAGCATTTT.

The J gene is TRBJ2-3, the V gene TRBV10-3, with D possibly TRBD1 on 6 matching bases. The CDR3 length is 13 residues. The germline gives CDR1 ENHRY, CDR2 SYGVKD. The germline V and J ends were trimmed by 8 bases and 3 bases, with 12 bases remaining between them. The CDR3 region is CAIGPDSTDTQYF. The CDR3 DNA sequence: TGTGCCATCGGTCCGGACAGTACAGATACGCAGTATTTT.

This clone was observed a few times. The genes are TRBV5-4 and TRBJ1-2; the D is unclear. Trimming cost V 1 base and J 3 bases, with 4 bases left between them. This CDR3 comprises 12 residues. CDR1 and CDR2 from the germline V gene are SGHNT and YYREEE (reference sequence). In DNA form, the CDR3 reads TGTGCCAGCAGCTTGACAGACTATGGCTACACCTTC. It codes for CASSLTDYGYTF.

With regard to this clone: It is unclear where the CDR3 begins or ends on the DNA, so no DNA is shown, and the CDR3 is as TCRdb lists it. This chain joins TRBV27 and TRBJ1-5; TRBD1 is the table's D call and was not checked against the DNA. The CDR3 is 18 residues long, counting both termini. CDR1 MNHEY and CDR2 SMNVEV come from the germline V gene (reference sequence). CDR3 protein: CASSSVRGTGPLNQPQHF.

The chain carries TRBV5-1 and TRBJ2-3; TRBD1 agrees at 7 bases. The CDR3 consists of 15 residues. Germline V gives CDR1 SGHRS, CDR2 YFSETQ. V trimming: 1 base; J trimming: 6 bases; junction bases outside the gene matches: 8. The CDR3 DNA reads TGCGCCAGCAGCTTGAGGACAGGTGGGGGCGATACGCAGTATTTT. This codes for CASSLRTGGGDTQYF.